Shown below are 19 T cell receptor beta chains from a single sample sequenced in a study of blood T cell repertoires in COVID-19. Profiling relied on immunoSEQ multiplex PCR, and the TCRdb table lists in-frame clones only, not all of them. The sample contains around 69,000 clones, 80% to 90% of which appear only once. The sample was peripheral blood. The receptors shown here come from a woman between 65 and 79 years old with acute or convalescent COVID-19.

The rearrangement joins TRBV11-2 to TRBJ2-1; 8 positions agree with TRBD2. Trimming took 0 bases from V and 9 from J; bases not matched to a gene: 4. Germline CDR1 SGHAT, CDR2 FQNNGV. The CDR3 covers 14 residues. The CDR3 sequence is CASSLETSGSEQFF. CDR3 in DNA: TGTGCCAGCAGCTTAGAAACTAGCGGAAGTGAGCAGTTCTTC.

This sequence joins TRBV10-3 and TRBJ2-1; 11 nucleotides match TRBD2. The trim removed 7 bases at V and 9 bases at J, leaving 11 bases unmatched. The CDR3 is made up of 15 amino acids. The germline V gene encodes CDR1 ENHRY and CDR2 SYGVKD. The CDR3 DNA reads as TGTGCCATCACGGGGGGGCTAGCGGGAGGAGTTGAGCAGTTCTTC. Protein sequence: CAITGGLAGGVEQFF.

This chain joins TRBV18 and TRBJ1-1, with D perhaps matching TRBD1 (6 bases). The CDR3 totals 17 residues. CDR1 and CDR2 from the germline V gene are KGHSH and LQKENI. Trimming left V 2 bases short and J 0 bases short, with 16 bases between. The CDR3 is CASSPRKGGAMNTEAFF. The CDR3 DNA is TGTGCCAGCTCACCAAGGAAAGGGGGGGCCATGAACACTGAAGCTTTCTTT.

This chain uses TRBV28 with TRBJ1-2; 9 positions agree with TRBD1. The CDR3 spans 14 residues. CDR1 is MDHEN, CDR2 SYDVKM, per germline. The J segment lost 3 bases and the V segment lost 3 bases, leaving 2 bases of the junction unmatched. The CDR3 here is CASSFRTGDYGYTF. In nucleotides, the CDR3 is TGTGCCAGCAGTTTTAGGACAGGGGACTATGGCTACACCTTC.

The chain recombines TRBV28 with TRBJ1-6; D is ambiguous. V lost 3 bases, J lost 6 bases, and 9 bases lay in between. The germline CDR1 and CDR2 sequences are MDHEN and SYDVKM. CDR3 length equals 14 residues. The CDR3 nucleotides are TGTGCCAGCAGTTTGTCGCGCCGTAATTCACCCCTCCACTTT. Its translation is CASSLSRRNSPLHF.

This chain connects TRBV6-5 to TRBJ2-5; 11 bases line up with TRBD1. The CDR3 spans 14 residues. Per germline, CDR1 MNHEY and CDR2 SVGAGI. V lost 4 bases and J lost 4; bases outside the gene matches: 2. The CDR3 DNA follows: TGTGCCAGCAGTTGGGGACAGGGGGGAGAGACCCAGTACTTC. It specifies CASSWGQGGETQYF.

The rearrangement joins TRBV7-6 to TRBJ2-7; D not resolved. Germline assignment: CDR1 SGHVS and CDR2 FNYEAQ. The CDR3 is 16 residues long. V lost 0 bases and J lost 4, with 16 bases in between. The CDR3 DNA follows: TGTGCCAGCAGCTTAGCGACGGGTGGTATCCTTTACGAGCAGTACTTC. As protein: CASSLATGGILYEQYF.

The chain carries TRBV19 and TRBJ2-7, with 7 positions matching TRBD1. The CDR3 totals 14 residues. Per germline, CDR1 LNHDA and CDR2 SQIVND (reference sequence). Trimming removed 3 bases from V and 1 base from J; junction bases left unmatched: 3. In DNA form, the CDR3 reads TGTGCCAGTAGTATTACGGGACAGTCCTACGAGCAGTACTTC. Its protein is CASSITGQSYEQYF.

The DNA for the CDR3 is TGTGCCAGTAGTATTGCGGGAGGGCCGGGGATTTACGAGCAGTACTTC. Encoded protein: CASSIAGGPGIYEQYF. The chain couples TRBV19 to TRBJ2-7, with 9 bases that match TRBD2. The germline gives CDR1 LNHDA, CDR2 SQIVND (reference sequence). Unmatched junction bases numbered 10, after V lost 3 bases and J lost 4 bases. This CDR3 contains 16 residues.

The gene calls are TRBV9 and TRBJ2-7; D is unclear. This CDR3 spans 14 amino acids. Trimming removed 0 bases at V and 0 bases at J, with 7 bases between. CDR1 is SGDLS and CDR2 is YYNGEE in the germline V gene. The CDR3 protein is CASSVGVSSYEQYF. The CDR3 DNA follows: TGTGCCAGCAGCGTAGGTGTCAGCTCCTACGAGCAGTACTTC.

This chain connects TRBV5-1 to TRBJ2-7, with 12 bases matching TRBD2. J lost 2 bases, V lost 4 bases, and 4 bases had no gene match. Germline lookup yields CDR1 SGHRS and CDR2 YFSETQ. CDR3 length: 15 residues. The DNA of the CDR3 is TGCGCCAGCAGCATCGGACTAGCGGGAACCTACGAGCAGTACTTC. It yields the protein CASSIGLAGTYEQYF.

The gene calls are TRBV3-1 (or the pseudogene TRBV3-2) and TRBJ1-2; TRBD1 matches at 8 bases. The junction had 16 bases not matched to a gene; V was cut back by 4 bases and J by 6 bases. This CDR3 comprises 17 residues. In germline, CDR1 is LGHDT, CDR2 YNNKEL (reference sequence). The CDR3 coding sequence is TGTGCCAGCAGCCCGTGGACAGGGACTCTAACTATCAATGGCTACACCTTC. It is translated as CASSPWTGTLTINGYTF.

The rearrangement uses TRBV12-3 or TRBV12-4 and TRBJ1-1; D perhaps matches TRBD1 (5 bases). CDR3 size: 13 residues. V was pared by 5 bases and J by 0 bases, with 7 bases between. CDR3 sequence (DNA): TGTGCCAGCAGTAAGACAGTGAACACTGAAGCTTTCTTT. Residues: CASSKTVNTEAFF.

A single count supports this clone. V and J are TRBV6-1 and TRBJ2-7; TRBD2 matches at 10 bases. This CDR3 has 16 residues. Germline V gene data show CDR1 as MNHNS and CDR2 as SASEGT. J gave up 4 bases and V 2 bases, and 8 bases lay outside the gene matches. CDR3 amino acids: CASSENDSGRRYEQYF. As DNA, the CDR3 is TGTGCCAGCAGTGAAAACGATAGCGGGAGGCGGTACGAGCAGTACTTC.

This clone was observed a single time. This rearrangement joins TRBV2 to TRBJ2-7; TRBD1 matches at 12 bases. CDR1 and CDR2 from the germline V gene are SNHLY and FYNNEI. The CDR3 is made up of 14 amino acids. V lost 6 bases to trimming and J lost 5 bases; unmatched junction nucleotides: 5. The CDR3 DNA is TGTGCCAGCAGGGGGACAGGGGGCATAAACGAGCAGTACTTC. Protein sequence: CASRGTGGINEQYF. The full variable domain, completed using reference TRBV2 and TRBJ2-7, is EPEVTQTPSHQVTQMGQEVILRCVPISNHLYFYWYRQILGQKVEFLVSFYNNEISEKSEIFDDQFSVERPDGSNFTLKIRSTKLEDSAMYFCASRGTGGINEQYFGPGTRLTVT.

The J gene is TRBJ1-4, the V gene TRBV6-5; TRBD1 matches at 9 bases. This CDR3 has 13 amino acids. V lost 8 bases to trimming and J lost 14 bases; unmatched junction nucleotides: 12. CDR1 MNHEY and CDR2 SVGAGI come from the germline V gene. The CDR3 DNA sequence: TGTGCCAGCGCCGGGACAGGGACTTCCATTCTGTTTTTT. Translated, it gives CASAGTGTSILFF.

V is TRBV15 and J is TRBJ2-1; D may be TRBD2 (6 bases). The V gene lost 5 bases and the J gene lost 12 bases, with 26 bases spanning the gap. This CDR3 has 16 residues. Germline assignment: CDR1 LNHNV and CDR2 YYDKDF (reference sequence). CDR3 in amino acids: CATSERRESPYVWQFF. The CDR3 region has the DNA TGTGCCACCAGCGAACGTCGGGAGTCCCCCTATGTTTGGCAGTTCTTC.

V is TRBV6-6 and J is TRBJ2-7, with D perhaps TRBD2 (6 bases). There are 15 residues in the CDR3. Per the germline V gene, CDR1 is MNHNY and CDR2 is SVGAGI (reference sequence). V lost 4 bases to trimming and J lost 3 bases, with 16 bases between them. CDR3 region: CASSSSGSGRYEQYF. The CDR3 nucleotides are TGTGCCAGCAGTTCCTCGGGTAGCGGTCGCTACGAGCAGTACTTC.

The chain joins TRBV3-1 (or the pseudogene TRBV3-2) to TRBJ1-5; no clear D gene. V dropped 1 base and J dropped 6 bases, with 4 bases sitting between them. From germline, CDR1 is LGHDT and CDR2 YNNKEL (reference sequence). This CDR3 spans 12 amino acids. The CDR3 nucleotides read TGTGCCAGCAGCCAAGTCGGTCAGCCCCAGCATTTT. It is translated as CASSQVGQPQHF.